This passage covers 21 T cell receptor beta chains from one sample sequenced in a study of T cell changes during pregnancy in multiple sclerosis. Repertoires were generated with immunoSEQ multiplex PCR, while TCRdb's copy carries only in-frame clones and drops some. The sample includes roughly 48,000 clones, approximately 88% seen only once; the top ten take 0.95% to 1.5%. The sequencing used CD4+ T cells from peripheral blood mononuclear cells, collected in the second trimester of pregnancy. The receptors come from a female donor with multiple sclerosis, enrolled in a pregnancy study.

J is TRBJ2-3 and V is TRBV27; the match to TRBD2 covers 8 bases. CDR1 is MNHEY, CDR2 SMNVEV, per germline (reference sequence). The CDR3 spans 15 residues. The V segment lost 2 bases and the J segment 6 bases; nucleotides outside the gene matches: 7. The CDR3 here is CASSLNGRARDTQYF. Written as DNA, the CDR3 is TGTGCCAGCAGTTTAAACGGGAGGGCCCGCGATACGCAGTATTTT.

The CDR3 DNA sequence: TGTGCCAGCACCACAGGGTCTTATAATGGCTACACCTTC. Protein: CASTTGSYNGYTF. The chain is built from TRBV6-6 and TRBJ1-2, with a weak D call TRBD1 (6 bases). Trimming took off 7 bases at V and 6 bases at J, with 15 bases between the two ends. The CDR3 loop spans 13 amino acids. The germline CDR1 and CDR2 sequences are MNHNY and SVGAGI (reference sequence).

This chain links TRBV10-3 with TRBJ2-7, with 13 bases aligning to TRBD2. Germline CDR1 reads ENHRY; CDR2 reads SYGVKD. J lost 2 bases, V lost 10 bases, and 5 bases had no gene match. There are 14 residues in the CDR3. The CDR3 spells CATGLAGVAYEQYF. CDR3 bases: TGTGCCACCGGACTAGCGGGGGTTGCCTACGAGCAGTACTTC.

V and J are TRBV6-5 and TRBJ1-3, with 7 bases fitting TRBD1. Germline V gives CDR1 MNHEY, CDR2 SVGAGI. V lost 2 bases, J lost 2 bases, and 3 bases stayed unmatched. The CDR3 is 15 residues long. Here the CDR3 reads CASSYGQGAGNTIYF. Written as DNA, the CDR3 is TGTGCCAGCAGTTACGGGCAGGGGGCTGGAAACACCATATATTTT.

The rearrangement uses TRBV7-3 and TRBJ2-7; 11 nucleotides agree with TRBD2. This CDR3 spans 18 amino acids. Per the germline V gene, CDR1 is SGHTA and CDR2 is FQGTGA. V lost 3 bases to trimming and J lost 2 bases; unmatched junction nucleotides: 12. CDR3 nucleotides: TGTGCCAGCAGCTTCTCCGGGACTAGCGGAGTAGAACCCTACGAGCAGTACTTC. Translation gives CASSFSGTSGVEPYEQYF.

In its sample, this clone was seen once. The chain is built from TRBV5-4 and TRBJ2-6; 11 bases match TRBD1. The CDR3 is made up of 18 amino acids. V dropped 4 bases and J dropped 2; count of bases not matched to a gene: 8. Germline-derived CDR1 and CDR2 are SGHNT and YYREEE (reference sequence). This chain's CDR3 is CASSKLGTGGTGANVLTF. DNA of the CDR3: TGTGCCAGCAGCAAACTCGGGACAGGGGGTACTGGGGCCAACGTCCTGACTTTC.

The V and J genes are TRBV10-3 and TRBJ1-1; possibly TRBD1 for D (6 bases). The CDR3 totals 16 residues. With 0 bases removed from V and 3 bases from J, the gap between germline ends came to 14 bases. CDR1 and CDR2 from the germline V gene are ENHRY and SYGVKD. CDR3 in amino acids: CAISESMGKGDTEAFF. CDR3 sequence (DNA): TGTGCCATCAGTGAGTCGATGGGGAAGGGGGACACTGAAGCTTTCTTT.

This clone was seen more than once but under ten times. V usage is TRBV5-1 and J usage is TRBJ1-1; D unclear. CDR1 is SGHRS and CDR2 is YFSETQ in the germline V gene. Between the trimmed V and J ends, which lost 4 bases and 6 bases, there was a span of 10 bases. This CDR3 is 12 amino acids long. CDR3 sequence reads: CASSVDEAEAFF. The DNA for the CDR3 is TGCGCCAGCAGCGTGGACGAGGCTGAAGCTTTCTTT.

This chain joins TRBV18 and TRBJ2-1; TRBD2 matches 7 bases. Germline V gene sequence: CDR1 KGHSH, CDR2 LQKENI. This CDR3 contains 15 residues. V dropped 4 bases and J dropped 3; count of bases not matched to a gene: 6. The CDR3, as DNA: TGTGCCAGCTCACGGGCGGGGGATGGCTACAATGAGCAGTTCTTC. It yields the protein CASSRAGDGYNEQFF.

As DNA, the CDR3 is TGTGCCAGCAGCTTAGTAAAAGTAGGGACAGCTAACTATGGCTACACCTTC. Protein product: CASSLVKVGTANYGYTF. The V call is TRBV11-2, the J call TRBJ1-2; TRBD1 matches 7 bases. In germline, CDR1 is SGHAT, CDR2 FQNNGV. The V gene end was trimmed by 1 base and the J gene end by 0 bases; junction bases not matched to a gene: 8. CDR3 length: 17 residues.

The chain joins TRBV30 to TRBJ2-1; 7 bases are shared with TRBD2. V was pared by 0 bases and J by 9 bases, with 14 bases of the junction left unmatched. Germline CDR1 is GTSNPN and CDR2 is SVGIG (reference sequence). The length of the CDR3 is 16 residues. The CDR3 DNA follows: TGTGCCTGGAGTGTTAAGTCTAGCGGCTCAATCGTTGAGCAGTTCTTC. This codes for CAWSVKSSGSIVEQFF.

The rearrangement uses TRBV6-5 and TRBJ1-4; the match to TRBD1 covers 10 bases. Germline V gene data show CDR1 as MNHEY and CDR2 as SVGAGI. The length of the CDR3 is 14 residues. V lost 5 bases to trimming and J lost 7 bases; unmatched junction nucleotides: 4. The CDR3 region is CASSAGQGSEKLFF. In nucleotides, the CDR3 is TGTGCCAGCAGTGCGGGACAGGGGTCTGAAAAACTGTTTTTT.

The table lists this clone with a few counts. The chain is built from TRBV9 and TRBJ1-1; TRBD1 matches 7 bases. V gave up 2 bases and J gave up 5 bases; unmatched junction bases: 6. CDR1 is SGDLS and CDR2 is YYNGEE in the germline V gene. The CDR3 contains 14 residues. The CDR3 nucleotides read TGTGCCAGCAGCGTTAATTTCAGGGGGACTGAAGCTTTCTTT. Its translation: CASSVNFRGTEAFF.

This clone was seen once. The chain recombines TRBV28 with TRBJ2-3; TRBD1 agrees at 9 bases. The CDR3 contains 16 residues. CDR1 MDHEN and CDR2 SYDVKM come from the germline V gene. V was clipped by 5 bases and J by 3 bases; unmatched bases: 9. The CDR3 coding sequence is TGTGCCAGCAGTCCACCGGGACAGGGTGAAACAGATACGCAGTATTTT. Translated: CASSPPGQGETDTQYF.

This chain's CDR3 is CASSFGRGSTQYF. In DNA, the CDR3 is TGTGCCAGCAGCTTTGGCAGAGGAAGTACGCAGTATTTT. The chain links TRBV13 to TRBJ2-3; D gene unclear. The CDR3 is made up of 13 amino acids. The germline V and J ends were trimmed by 3 bases and 8 bases, with 12 bases remaining between them. CDR1 and CDR2 from the germline V gene are PRHDT and FYEKMQ (reference sequence).

CDR3: CAINKQDYGYTF. The CDR3 DNA follows: TGTGCCATCAATAAACAGGACTATGGCTACACCTTC. The rearrangement uses TRBV10-3 and TRBJ1-2; a possible D gene is TRBD1 (5 bases). Germline V CDR1 and CDR2: ENHRY, SYGVKD. V lost 7 bases, J lost 3 bases, and 9 bases lay in between. The CDR3 extends over 12 amino acids.

Many counts were recorded for this clone. This chain connects TRBV21-1 to TRBJ1-4; the D call of TRBD1 is as the table states it, not checked on the DNA. TRBV21-1 is a pseudogene locus. The CDR3 contains 18 residues. In nucleotides, the CDR3 is TGTGCCAGCAGCACTACCGGGACAGGGCAGGGGGGTGGTGAAAAACTGTTTTTT. Protein product: CASSTTGTGQGGGEKLFF.

V gene TRBV7-9 combines with J gene TRBJ1-2; D gene uncertain. Germline V gives CDR1 SEHNR, CDR2 FQNEAQ (reference sequence). CDR3 length equals 13 residues. The germline V and J ends were trimmed by 2 bases and 4 bases, with 8 bases remaining between them. Here the CDR3 reads CASSLLEPYGYTF. The DNA for the CDR3 is TGTGCCAGCAGCTTACTAGAACCCTATGGCTACACCTTC.

This chain uses TRBV30 with TRBJ1-2; D is unclear. Per germline, CDR1 GTSNPN and CDR2 SVGIG (reference sequence). With 2 bases removed from V and 5 bases from J, the gap between germline ends came to 9 bases. The CDR3 is 12 amino acids. The CDR3 protein is CAWSLGAYGYTF. The DNA of the CDR3 is TGTGCCTGGAGTTTGGGAGCTTATGGCTACACCTTC.

The chain is built from TRBV28 and TRBJ1-5; a weak D match, TRBD1 (5 bases). Deletions cut 7 bases from V and 4 bases from J, with 14 bases between. The CDR3 spans 14 residues. Germline lookup yields CDR1 MDHEN and CDR2 SYDVKM. The CDR3 sequence: CASTLSRGNQPQHF. The CDR3 DNA sequence: TGTGCCAGCACCCTTTCCCGGGGGAATCAGCCCCAGCATTTT.

The CDR3 DNA is TGCGCCAGCAGCCAGGGCTCGATCTACGAGCAGTACTTC. It codes for CASSQGSIYEQYF. This sequence joins TRBV4-1 and TRBJ2-7, with D hard to call. Trimming stripped 3 bases from V and 3 bases from J, with 9 bases between. The germline gives CDR1 MGHRA, CDR2 YSYEKL. This CDR3 comprises 13 residues.